A single sample gave rise to the 5 T cell receptor beta chains below, sequenced in a study of blood T cell repertoires in COVID-19. The data were produced by immunoSEQ multiplex PCR, yet TCRdb's version contains in-frame clones alone and is incomplete. The table includes about 200,000 clones, 70% to 90% detected once. The sequencing sample was made of peripheral blood. The source is a man in his sixties with active or convalescent COVID-19.

The chain links TRBV4-1 to TRBJ1-4, with no clear D. Trimming pared 3 bases from V and 6 bases from J, leaving 11 bases between. The V gene's germline CDR1 is MGHRA and CDR2 YSYEKL. CDR3 length: 14 residues. The CDR3 DNA reads TGCGCCAGCAGCCAGCCCTTGAGGGATGAAAAACTGTTTTTT. Its protein is CASSQPLRDEKLFF.

Worth noting for this clone: This probably arose from a read error, given a far larger clone one base away. The V call is TRBV4-1, the J call TRBJ2-7; TRBD1 matches at 10 bases. Germline V CDR1 and CDR2: MGHRA, YSYEKL. The CDR3 has 15 residues. The CDR3 is CATSQPGTGDHEQYF. In nucleotides, the CDR3 is TGCGCCACCAGCCAACCCGGGACAGGGGATCACGAGCAGTACTTC.

This sequence joins TRBV6-1 and TRBJ1-2; 7 bases fit TRBD1. There are 16 residues in the CDR3. Trimming cost V 3 bases and J 0 bases; bases outside gene matches: 7. Germline V CDR1 and CDR2: MNHNS, SASEGT. CDR3 coding DNA: TGTGCCAGCAGTGACTTTTTCAGGGGGGCTAACTATGGCTACACCTTC. Protein: CASSDFFRGANYGYTF.

The V and J genes are TRBV27 and TRBJ2-2, with a tentative D call TRBD1 (6 bases). The CDR3 contains 15 residues. Germline CDR1 and CDR2: MNHEY and SMNVEV (reference sequence). Trimming left V 7 bases short and J 3 bases short, with 15 bases between. The DNA of the CDR3 is TGTGCCAGCACCACAGGACAGTCGGACACCGGGGAGCTGTTTTTT. Amino acid sequence: CASTTGQSDTGELFF.

The chain is built from TRBV5-5 and TRBJ2-2; 8 nucleotides align to TRBD1. J was trimmed by 7 bases and V by 4 bases; bases with no gene match: 9. This CDR3 has 15 residues. Looked up from germline, CDR1 is SGHKS and CDR2 is YYEKEE (reference sequence). The CDR3 coding sequence is TGTGCCAGCAGCCAGGACAGGGTGCGGGGCGGGGAGCTGTTTTTT. This translates into CASSQDRVRGGELFF.